Below, 27 T cell receptor beta chains from the same sample are listed, as sequenced in a study of blood T cells in healthy people across ages. A sample-barcoded 5' primer and a J-beta primer mix were used in a second PCR of about 7 to 11 cycles. TCRdb fed the 5' RACE reads into MiXCR, producing one record per CDR3 protein. The repertoire includes hundreds of thousands of distinct CDR3 sequences, under 30% of them detected once, and 15% to 18% sits in the top ten. Sequencing used blood. The receptors originated from an elderly woman in good health.

This clonotype was seen only a few times. This chain joins TRBV30 and TRBJ2-5; D might be TRBD2 (7 bases). CDR1 is GTSNPN, CDR2 SVGIG, per germline (reference sequence). V was trimmed by 0 bases and J by 4 bases, leaving 12 bases between them. The CDR3 spans 14 residues. As DNA, the CDR3 is TGTGCCTGGAGTGTCCCCGGGGGGCTAGAGACCCAGTACTTC. Residues: CAWSVPGGLETQYF.

This clonotype was counted many times. V and J are TRBV20-1 and TRBJ2-1, with D maybe TRBD2 (7 bases). This CDR3 spans 11 amino acids. Germline assignment: CDR1 DFQATT and CDR2 SNEGSKA (reference sequence). Trimming shortened V by 8 bases and J by 6 bases, and 11 bases separated the two germline ends. CDR3 region: CSRGAVNEQFF. CDR3 bases: TGCAGTCGGGGGGCCGTCAATGAGCAGTTCTTC.

The table lists this clonotype with many counts. This chain uses TRBV7-6 with TRBJ2-3; perhaps TRBD2 as D (6 bases). This CDR3 spans 15 amino acids. V lost 5 bases and J lost 3, with 15 bases in between. Germline V gives CDR1 SGHVS, CDR2 FNYEAQ. CDR3 sequence reads: CASSLRDSWTDTQYF. CDR3 in DNA: TGTGCCAGCAGCCTCCGGGACTCCTGGACAGATACGCAGTATTTT. Full variable domain (outside the CDR3, taken from reference TRBV7-6 and TRBJ2-3): GAGVSQSPRYKVTKRGQDVALRCDPISGHVSLYWYRQALGQGPEFLTYFNYEAQQDKSGLPNDRFSAERPEGSISTLTIQRTEQRDSAMYRCASSLRDSWTDTQYFGPGTRLTVL.

V and J are TRBV20-1 and TRBJ1-5, with 9 bases lining up with TRBD1. This CDR3 is built from 15 residues. Germline V lookup: CDR1 DFQATT, CDR2 SNEGSKA (reference sequence). V lost 5 bases and J lost 1; bases outside the gene matches: 6. The CDR3 DNA follows: TGCAGTGCTTTACAGGGGGCGAGGAGCAATCAGCCCCAGCATTTT. It yields the protein CSALQGARSNQPQHF.

This clonotype was counted at least ten times. This rearrangement joins TRBV3-1 to TRBJ1-6, with D tentatively TRBD1 (5 bases). The CDR3 extends over 14 amino acids. The V and J ends lost 4 bases and 9 bases respectively, with 13 bases between them. Germline V CDR1 and CDR2: LGHDT, YNNKEL (reference sequence). The CDR3, as DNA: TGTGCCAGCAGCCCTCAGGGTGTACGTTCACCCCTCCACTTT. Protein: CASSPQGVRSPLHF.

The sample holds a few counts of this clonotype. This chain connects TRBV7-2 to TRBJ1-2, with TRBD1 as a possible D gene (6 bases). This CDR3 region has 17 residues. Germline V CDR1 and CDR2: SGHTA, FQGNSA. The germline V and J ends were trimmed by 5 bases and 7 bases, with 26 bases remaining between them. CDR3 coding DNA: TGTGCCAGCAGCAACCGCAATGTACGACAGGAGGCAGGTGGCTACACCTTC. This gives the protein CASSNRNVRQEAGGYTF.

In its sample, this clonotype was seen many times. The V call is TRBV6-2 or TRBV6-3, the J call TRBJ2-7; D call uncertain. The CDR3 has 16 amino acids. Germline assignment: CDR1 MNHEY and CDR2 SVGEGT. Between the trimmed V and J ends, which lost 0 bases and 2 bases, there was a span of 14 bases. CDR3 sequence: CASSYSSWQWTYEQYF. The CDR3, as DNA: TGTGCCAGCAGTTACTCTTCCTGGCAGTGGACCTACGAGCAGTACTTC.

This clonotype was recorded at least ten times. This chain links TRBV12-3 or TRBV12-4 with TRBJ1-6; no reliable D call. The CDR3 is 14 amino acids. V lost 5 bases to trimming and J lost 7 bases, with 12 bases between them. This chain's CDR3 is CASSPTLRNSPLHF. The CDR3 DNA reads TGTGCCAGCAGTCCAACGCTTAGGAATTCACCCCTCCACTTT.

This chain uses TRBV5-1 with TRBJ2-3, with 9 bases identical to TRBD2. The CDR3 is 16 residues long. The V gene's germline CDR1 is SGHRS and CDR2 YFSETQ. Trimming took 0 bases from V and 2 from J; bases not matched to a gene: 4. In nucleotides, the CDR3 is TGCGCCAGCAGCTTGGATCCTAGCGGGGTCACAGATACGCAGTATTTT. This sequence encodes CASSLDPSGVTDTQYF.

This clonotype was counted ten times or more. The V call is TRBV5-1, the J call TRBJ1-2; possible D gene TRBD1, 6 bases. The CDR3 consists of 17 residues. V was clipped by 0 bases and J by 8 bases, with 23 bases between them. Germline CDR1 and CDR2: SGHRS and YFSETQ. The chain's CDR3 is CASSLGGSGGTKSGYTF. The CDR3 bases are TGCGCCAGCAGCTTGGGAGGTAGTGGTGGGACAAAAAGCGGCTACACCTTC.

This clonotype was found many times. The chain joins TRBV15 to TRBJ2-3; TRBD2 might be the D (6 bases). The CDR3 is 17 residues long. The germline V gene encodes CDR1 LNHNV and CDR2 YYDKDF (reference sequence). The V end was cut by 4 bases, the J end by 1 base, with 18 bases between. The CDR3 here is CATSTRRTGGGTDTQYF. In DNA form, the CDR3 reads TGTGCCACCAGCACGCGAAGGACTGGCGGGGGCACAGATACGCAGTATTTT.

As regards this clonotype: A much larger clone is a single base away; this may be a read error. This chain connects TRBV25-1 to TRBJ2-4; 8 nucleotides align to TRBD2. Germline V lookup: CDR1 MGHDK, CDR2 SYGVNS. Germline trimming cut 8 bases from V and 13 bases from J; bases unmatched to any gene: 19. The length of the CDR3 is 15 residues. The CDR3 DNA reads as TGTGCCAGCTCTGTGACGGGACTAGGTCAGGGTGAGCAGTACTTC. It is translated as CASSVTGLGQGEQYF.

This clonotype appeared many times. The chain combines TRBV5-5 with TRBJ1-4, with TRBD1 as a possible D gene (5 bases). CDR3 length: 18 amino acids. The V gene's germline CDR1 is SGHKS and CDR2 YYEKEE (reference sequence). The V and J ends lost 3 bases and 0 bases respectively, with 18 bases between them. CDR3 sequence: CASSSTGYGDATNEKLFF. Written as DNA, the CDR3 is TGTGCCAGCAGCTCAACAGGATATGGGGATGCAACTAATGAAAAACTGTTTTTT.

The sample holds a few counts of this clonotype. The genes are TRBV5-1 and TRBJ1-6; D uncertain. Trimming shortened V by 1 base and J by 11 bases, and 25 bases separated the two germline ends. Looked up from germline, CDR1 is SGHRS and CDR2 is YFSETQ. CDR3 length equals 18 residues. Written as DNA, the CDR3 is TGCGCCAGCAGCTTGATTTCGATTGCCCCGCCATCATCGACACCCCTCCACTTT. This sequence encodes CASSLISIAPPSSTPLHF.

With regard to this clonotype: This may stem from a read error, because a much larger clone lies one nucleotide away. The chain couples TRBV9 to TRBJ2-1; 7 bases map to TRBD2. This CDR3 has 16 amino acids. After removal of 0 bases from V and 13 bases from J, the junction contained 16 bases not matched to a gene. Germline CDR1 SGDLS, CDR2 YYNGEE. CDR3 sequence reads: CASSVVGSGERETQFF. The CDR3 DNA follows: TGTGCCAGCAGCGTAGTAGGGAGCGGGGAACGAGAGACCCAGTTCTTC.

This chain links TRBV20-1 with TRBJ1-1, with D possibly being TRBD1 (5 bases). CDR1 and CDR2 (germline): DFQATT, SNEGSKA (reference sequence). The CDR3 has 12 residues. V shed 4 bases and J shed 6 bases, with 12 bases lying between them. The DNA for the CDR3 is TGCAGTGCTATCCCAGGGTTCGCTGAAGCTTTCTTT. Amino acid sequence: CSAIPGFAEAFF.

This clonotype turned up a few times. The chain is built from TRBV12-3 or TRBV12-4 and TRBJ1-5; maybe TRBD1 (6 bases). The germline V and J ends were trimmed by 4 bases and 3 bases, with 16 bases remaining between them. The CDR3 runs to 16 residues. In DNA, the CDR3 is TGTGCCAGCAGTTCCGGGTGGCAGGGGCTCAATCAGCCCCAGCATTTT. This translates into CASSSGWQGLNQPQHF.

This clonotype was found many times. V gene TRBV7-2 combines with J gene TRBJ2-1; D is unresolved. CDR1 and CDR2 (germline): SGHTA, FQGNSA. The CDR3 is 17 residues long. Trimming left V 2 bases short and J 5 bases short, with 19 bases between. As DNA, the CDR3 is TGTGCCAGCAGCTTAAGTGGCGGATCCTTAATAAACAATGAGCAGTTCTTC. Its protein is CASSLSGGSLINNEQFF.

Note on this clonotype: This may be a read error: a much more frequent sequence differs by one nucleotide. The genes are TRBV5-5 and TRBJ1-3; D is possibly TRBD1 (5 bases). The CDR3 has 14 residues. Germline CDR1 is SGHKS and CDR2 is YYEKEE (reference sequence). The CDR3 is CASNLESGSPTIYF. CDR3 nucleotides: TGTGCCAGCAACTTGGAATCAGGGTCTCCCACCATATATTTT.

CDR3 sequence: CASKGANTGELFF. The CDR3 nucleotides read TGTGCCAGCAAGGGCGCGAACACCGGGGAGCTGTTTTTT. The V call is TRBV6-5, the J call TRBJ2-2; D is uncertain. V lost 7 bases, J lost 0 bases, and 6 bases lay in between. The CDR3 has 13 amino acids. The germline gives CDR1 MNHEY, CDR2 SVGAGI.

The CDR3 DNA reads TGTGCCAGCAGCCCTTACGGGACGGTGAATTCACCCCTCCACTTT. This gives the protein CASSPYGTVNSPLHF. The V gene is TRBV5-4, the J gene TRBJ1-6, with D tentatively TRBD1 (5 bases). CDR1 and CDR2 from the germline V gene are SGHNT and YYREEE (reference sequence). Trimming removed 4 bases at V and 7 bases at J, with 15 bases between. The CDR3 is 15 residues long.

This clonotype was counted ten times or more. The V gene is TRBV5-1, the J gene TRBJ2-7; perhaps TRBD2 as D (6 bases). CDR3 length: 14 residues. Per germline, CDR1 SGHRS and CDR2 YFSETQ. The ends were cut back, 4 bases at V and 5 bases at J, with 16 bases in the middle. This CDR3 is CASSNRDGGDEQYF. The CDR3, as DNA: TGCGCCAGCAGCAACCGGGACGGAGGGGACGAGCAGTACTTC.

This clonotype has at least ten counts. V gene TRBV10-3 combines with J gene TRBJ2-7; D might be TRBD2 (5 bases). The CDR3 spans 15 residues. Germline V lookup: CDR1 ENHRY, CDR2 SYGVKD. V gave up 5 bases and J gave up 0 bases, with 14 bases separating them. CDR3 loop: CAISFGLQNSYEQYF. DNA for the CDR3: TGTGCCATCAGTTTCGGACTCCAGAACTCCTACGAGCAGTACTTC.

This clonotype was seen repeatedly, ten times or more. The chain employs TRBV5-1 and TRBJ1-1; D may be TRBD1 (6 bases). V lost 0 bases, J lost 0 bases, and 9 bases lay in between. The CDR3 is made up of 15 amino acids. The germline V gene has CDR1 SGHRS and CDR2 YFSETQ. In DNA form, the CDR3 reads TGCGCCAGCAGCTTGGGAGGGGGAATGAACACTGAAGCTTTCTTT. Its translation is CASSLGGGMNTEAFF.

CDR3 nucleotides: TGCGCCAGCAGCTCCTCACTAGCGCAAGAGACCCAGTACTTC. Amino acids: CASSSSLAQETQYF. The V and J genes are TRBV5-1 and TRBJ2-5; 7 bases fit TRBD2. Trimming took 3 bases from V and 2 from J; bases not matched to a gene: 4. There are 14 residues in the CDR3. CDR1 and CDR2 from the germline V gene are SGHRS and YFSETQ.

The chain couples TRBV5-1 to TRBJ2-1, with no clear D. The V gene lost 1 base and the J gene lost 15 bases, with 17 bases spanning the gap. Germline assignment: CDR1 SGHRS and CDR2 YFSETQ. The CDR3 has 13 residues. The CDR3 here is CASSLRDQETRFF. The CDR3 region has the DNA TGCGCCAGCAGCTTGAGGGATCAAGAGACCCGGTTCTTC.

The genes are TRBV6-5 and TRBJ2-5; D is undetermined. The CDR3 spans 15 residues. The V and J ends lost 2 bases and 2 bases respectively, with 12 bases between them. Germline V gives CDR1 MNHEY, CDR2 SVGAGI. The CDR3 is CASSYKVYSQETQYF. CDR3 DNA: TGTGCCAGCAGTTACAAGGTCTACAGTCAAGAGACCCAGTACTTC.